This TCR beta chain comes out of a study of T cell responses to AZD1222 COVID-19 vaccine. Study background: Second doses were pooled across both intervals (about 4 or about 12 weeks).

Regarding this clone: The antigen is undetermined.

Some clones are missing from TCRdb's copy, which holds only in-frame ones; the method was immunoSEQ multiplex PCR. The data show over 110,000 clones, 85% to 95% seen once. Overall study results and limits: Repertoires were obtained only post-peak T cell response. Spike-specific TCR breadth rose after two AZD1222 doses, and depth rose as well. Mostly white British, mostly female donors; authors suggested clonal diversity may be underestimated.

The CDR3 is 11 amino acids. The V end lost 2 bases, the J end lost 9 bases, and 5 bases lay between the germline ends. The source material was peripheral blood, sampled on day 0 of AZD1222 vaccination. This clonotype was sampled from an adult in good health. The chain joins TRBV12-3 or TRBV12-4 to TRBJ2-1; D unclear. The CDR3 reads CASSLSVEQFF. Written as DNA, the CDR3 is TGTGCCAGCAGTTTATCGGTTGAGCAGTTCTTC.